Presented here are 11 T cell receptor beta chains from one specimen sequenced in a study of Graves' ophthalmopathy and Graves' hyperthyroidism. TCR beta CDR3 regions were amplified from RNA transcripts. HTBI primers served in a first-round RT-PCR, which a second-round multiplex PCR followed. Each CDR3 protein gets one entry after TCRdb re-called the multiplex PCR reads with MiXCR. The sample records hundreds of thousands of distinct CDR3 sequences, roughly 21% being singletons. The source material was peripheral blood. The receptors originated from a woman aged 18-29 years with stable Graves' hyperthyroidism.

This clonotype was seen only a few times. V is TRBV6-1 and J is TRBJ2-5, with 11 bases fitting TRBD2. The CDR3 has 15 residues. In germline, CDR1 is MNHNS, CDR2 SASEGT. V dropped 2 bases and J dropped 5; count of bases not matched to a gene: 4. CDR3 nucleotide sequence: TGTGCCAGCAGTGAAACTAGCGGGGGAAGCGAGACCCAGTACTTC. Translating it yields CASSETSGGSETQYF.

In its sample, this clonotype was seen many times. The J gene is TRBJ2-7, the V gene TRBV7-2; D ambiguous. From germline, CDR1 is SGHTA and CDR2 FQGNSA. CDR3 size: 14 residues. V was cut by 3 bases and J by 1 base, with 10 bases left in between. The CDR3 DNA reads as TGTGCCAGCAGCTTGGGCAGCCAATCCTACGAGCAGTACTTC. This codes for CASSLGSQSYEQYF.

Ten or more counts support this clonotype. The chain recombines TRBV28 with TRBJ2-7; possibly TRBD1 for D (6 bases). Per the germline V gene, CDR1 is MDHEN and CDR2 is SYDVKM. Trimming pared 3 bases from V and 4 bases from J, leaving 16 bases between. This CDR3 spans 15 amino acids. CDR3 in amino acids: CASSFGINRGYEQYF. For the CDR3, the DNA is TGTGCCAGCAGTTTCGGGATCAATAGGGGGTACGAGCAGTACTTC.

This clonotype has ten or more counts. This chain uses TRBV7-2 with TRBJ2-2, with 13 bases identical to TRBD2. CDR1 is SGHTA, CDR2 FQGNSA, per germline. The V and J ends lost 5 bases and 0 bases, in that order; junction bases with no gene match: 3. The CDR3 contains 17 residues. The CDR3 loop is CASSRLAGGANTGELFF. The CDR3 DNA is TGTGCCAGCAGCAGACTAGCGGGAGGCGCGAACACCGGGGAGCTGTTTTTT.

This clonotype has a count of ten or more. J is TRBJ1-2 and V is TRBV18, with TRBD1 matching 9 bases. CDR3 size: 16 residues. CDR1 is KGHSH and CDR2 is LQKENI in the germline V gene. With 2 bases clipped from V and 4 bases from J, the junction kept 8 bases outside the gene matches. The CDR3 protein is CASSPKVQQGAYGYTF. CDR3 in DNA: TGTGCCAGCTCACCAAAAGTACAACAGGGGGCCTATGGCTACACCTTC.

This clonotype was observed many times. The genes are TRBV12-3 or TRBV12-4 and TRBJ2-5; the match to TRBD2 covers 10 bases. J was trimmed by 5 bases and V by 3 bases; bases with no gene match: 6. The CDR3 extends over 15 amino acids. As DNA, the CDR3 is TGTGCCAGCAGTTTCGCTAGCGGGAGAGGGGAGACCCAGTACTTC. Residues: CASSFASGRGETQYF.

The chain links TRBV12-3 or TRBV12-4 to TRBJ2-5; D tentatively reads TRBD1 or TRBD2 (5 bases each). V was shortened by 6 bases and J by 4 bases, with 9 bases between the two germline ends. This CDR3 contains 12 residues. Here the CDR3 reads CASRTGRETQYF. DNA of the CDR3: TGTGCCAGCAGGACGGGGCGAGAGACCCAGTACTTC.

This clonotype was seen many times. This chain joins TRBV6-5 and TRBJ1-5, with a possible D match to TRBD1 (5 bases). Germline-derived CDR1 and CDR2 are MNHEY and SVGAGI. V lost 7 bases and J lost 1, with 17 bases in between. The CDR3 runs 16 residues. CDR3 nucleotide sequence: TGTGCCAGCATTATAGGGACCGGTATGAGCAATCAGCCCCAGCATTTT. It translates to CASIIGTGMSNQPQHF.

This clonotype has at least ten counts. The chain combines TRBV4-1 with TRBJ1-1; possible D gene TRBD1, 6 bases. The germline V gene has CDR1 MGHRA and CDR2 YSYEKL. The CDR3 extends over 14 amino acids. With 4 bases removed from V and 5 bases from J, the gap between germline ends came to 14 bases. CDR3 sequence (DNA): TGCGCCAGCAGCCCGCAACAGGGTATGACTGAAGCTTTCTTT. This codes for CASSPQQGMTEAFF.

This clonotype was seen ten or more times. The J gene is TRBJ1-6, the V gene TRBV6-1, with TRBD1 matching over 8 bases. V shed 6 bases and J 7 bases; nucleotides not matched to a gene: 8. The length of the CDR3 is 15 residues. Germline assignment: CDR1 MNHNS and CDR2 SASEGT. This CDR3 reads CASRQGQGGNSPLHF. The CDR3, as DNA: TGTGCCAGCAGACAAGGACAGGGAGGGAATTCACCCCTCCACTTT.

In regard to this clonotype: Mismatch with germline at one junction end may stem from a read error. This rearrangement joins TRBV7-2 to TRBJ1-2, with no clear D. Germline assignment: CDR1 SGHTA and CDR2 FQGNSA. This CDR3 comprises 14 residues. The CDR3 region has the DNA TGTGCCAGCAGCTTAGAGATCGGCCGCTATGGCTACACGTTC. Translating it yields CASSLEIGRYGYTF. The full variable domain, with the rest looked up from reference TRBV7-2 and TRBJ1-2, is GAGVSQSPSNKVTEKGKDVELRCDPISGHTALYWYRQSLGQGLEFLIYFQGNSAPDKSGLPSDRFSAERTGGSVSTLTIQRTQQEDSAVYLCASSLEIGRYGYTFGSGTRLTVV.